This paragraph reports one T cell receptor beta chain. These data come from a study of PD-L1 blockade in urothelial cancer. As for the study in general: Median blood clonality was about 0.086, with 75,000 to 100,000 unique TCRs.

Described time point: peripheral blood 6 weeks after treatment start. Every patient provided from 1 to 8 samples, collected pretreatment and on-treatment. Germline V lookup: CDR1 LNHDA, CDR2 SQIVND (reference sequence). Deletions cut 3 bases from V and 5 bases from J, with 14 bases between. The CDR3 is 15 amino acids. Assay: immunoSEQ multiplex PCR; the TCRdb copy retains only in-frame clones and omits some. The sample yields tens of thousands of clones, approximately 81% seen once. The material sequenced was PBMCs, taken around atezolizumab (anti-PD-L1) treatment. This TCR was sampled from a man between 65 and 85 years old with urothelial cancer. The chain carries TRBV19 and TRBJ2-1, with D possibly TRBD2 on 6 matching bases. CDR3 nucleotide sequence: TGTGCCAGTAGTATCCCGGATAGCGGTGACAATGAGCAGTTCTTC. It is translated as CASSIPDSGDNEQFF.